The source of this T cell receptor (beta chain) is a study of siplizumab effects on memory and regulatory T cells. Study-level findings and limits: Assignment of a naive or memory phenotype failed for roughly 75-95% of the proliferating CD4+ or CD8+ clones.

Generated by immunoSEQ multiplex PCR, the TCRdb table keeps only in-frame clones and is missing some. The sample includes tens of thousands of clones, roughly 93% of them seen just once. A word on this clone: Antigen: not known.

The sample comprised CD8+ T cells sorted from blood. This sequence was found in a human donor in good health.

The CDR3 DNA follows: TGTGCCAGCAGCTCCCCTAGCGGGGGGTCCTACAATGAGCAGTTCTTC. Translated: CASSSPSGGSYNEQFF. The chain employs TRBV7-9 and TRBJ2-1; 11 bases are shared with TRBD2. This CDR3 comprises 16 residues. Germline CDR1 and CDR2: SEHNR and FQNEAQ (reference sequence). J lost 1 base, V lost 4 bases, and 3 bases had no gene match.